This TCR beta chain was sequenced in a study of blood T cell repertoires in COVID-19. Looking at the study overall: Samples representing acute and convalescent COVID-19 were sourced from the United States, Italy and Spain.

Some clones are missing from TCRdb's copy, which holds only in-frame ones; the method was immunoSEQ multiplex PCR. Of approximately 94,000 clones listed, around 88% are singletons. This CDR3 contains 14 residues. With 7 bases clipped from V and 0 bases from J, the junction kept 3 bases outside the gene matches. The germline gives CDR1 LNHDA, CDR2 SQIVND (reference sequence). The chain carries TRBV19 and TRBJ1-1; TRBD1 aligns across 9 bases. Sequenced input: peripheral blood. The receptor's source is a human donor in a cohort sampled during active COVID-19. The CDR3 nucleotides read TGTGCCAGTAATACAGGGGGCGTGAACACTGAAGCTTTCTTT. Residues: CASNTGGVNTEAFF.